The 14 T cell receptor beta chains below were found in one sample sequenced in a study of response to subunit inactivated influenza vaccine (dated by TCRdb to 2016 to 2019). The sample's time point, from its label and the paper: 40 to 45 days after influenza vaccine administration. Libraries came from RT-PCR. These reads were obtained on an Illumina HiSeq 2500. In TCRdb, the public reads were trimmed at Q25 with fastp and aligned with MiXCR, with productive beta chains retained. For every CDR3 protein sequence, its rows merge into one entry that carries the most common genes and DNA. The sample table holds about 520,000 distinct CDR3 sequences, of which 10% to 11% were seen once. The leading ten clones occupy about 12% of the sample. The specimen was PBMCs from blood, collected about 6 weeks after vaccination. The receptor set was obtained from a middle-aged man who received an inactivated influenza vaccine. Donor details come from another sample of the same person, matched by shared clones.

This clonotype was seen a few times. V gene TRBV11-2 combines with J gene TRBJ2-1, with a tentative D call TRBD2 (5 bases). Trimming removed 2 bases at V and 7 bases at J, with 15 bases between. Germline V lookup: CDR1 SGHAT, CDR2 FQNNGV. The CDR3 runs 15 residues. CDR3 loop: CASSLMRAGKNEQFF. The DNA of the CDR3 is TGTGCCAGCAGCTTAATGAGGGCCGGTAAAAATGAGCAGTTCTTC.

This clonotype was seen a few times. The chain links TRBV12-3 or TRBV12-4 to TRBJ1-2; D remains ambiguous. This CDR3 region has 12 residues. V lost 5 bases and J lost 5, with 9 bases in between. The CDR3 loop is CASSDPGYGYTF. DNA for the CDR3: TGTGCCAGCAGTGACCCGGGGTATGGCTACACCTTC.

In its sample, this clonotype was seen many times. V is TRBV4-3 and J is TRBJ1-5, with TRBD1 identical over 8 bases. Germline CDR1 LGHNA, CDR2 YSLEER. The CDR3 extends over 17 amino acids. V gave up 1 base and J gave up 6 bases; unmatched junction bases: 11. CDR3: CASSQGVTGDLVQPQHF. The CDR3 coding sequence is TGCGCCAGCAGCCAAGGGGTGACAGGGGATTTGGTTCAGCCCCAGCATTTT.

This clonotype was found many times. The V call is TRBV9, the J call TRBJ2-5; D unclear. The CDR3 runs to 13 residues. The ends were cut back, 4 bases at V and 5 bases at J, with 12 bases in the middle. Looked up from germline, CDR1 is SGDLS and CDR2 is YYNGEE. CDR3 in amino acids: CASSSDWRETQYF. DNA of the CDR3: TGTGCCAGCAGCTCGGATTGGCGGGAGACCCAGTACTTC.

This clonotype was seen repeatedly, ten times or more. The rearrangement joins TRBV6-5 to TRBJ2-7; 8 bases fit TRBD2. V gave up 4 bases and J gave up 3 bases; unmatched junction bases: 5. This CDR3 has 14 residues. Germline loops: CDR1 MNHEY, CDR2 SVGAGI. In DNA, the CDR3 is TGTGCCAGCAGTTTTGGTAGCGGGGACTACGAGCAGTACTTC. Its translation is CASSFGSGDYEQYF.

The table lists this clonotype with a few counts. The chain is built from TRBV6-5 and TRBJ1-3; no reliable D call. The CDR3 has 15 amino acids. The V end was cut by 0 bases, the J end by 1 base, with 7 bases between. Germline V CDR1 and CDR2: MNHEY, SVGAGI. Written as DNA, the CDR3 is TGTGCCAGCAGTTACTCGACCGGTTCTGGAAACACCATATATTTT. Translation: CASSYSTGSGNTIYF.

This clonotype was seen ten or more times. One junction end does not reproduce the germline sequence, and a read error may be involved. The chain combines TRBV6-5 with TRBJ2-1; no clear D gene. The CDR3 contains 15 residues. CDR1 is MNHEY and CDR2 is SVGAGI in the germline V gene. The CDR3 DNA follows: TGTGCCAGCAGTTACTCGATGGGCTCCTCCAATGAGCAGTTCTTC. Its protein product is CASSYSMGSSNEQFF.

This clonotype was found many times. The CDR3 DNA sequence: TGTGCCAGCAGCTACCGGACAGGGGACAATCAGCCCCAGCATTTT. This translates into CASSYRTGDNQPQHF. The chain employs TRBV7-2 and TRBJ1-5; 9 bases agree with TRBD1. Trimming cost V 4 bases and J 3 bases; bases outside gene matches: 4. The CDR3 is 15 amino acids. Per the germline V gene, CDR1 is SGHTA and CDR2 is FQGNSA.

The chain employs TRBV20-1 and TRBJ2-7; 10 bases are a match to TRBD2. Per the germline V gene, CDR1 is DFQATT and CDR2 is SNEGSKA (reference sequence). The CDR3 has 13 residues. The junction had 5 bases not matched to a gene; V was cut back by 6 bases and J by 3 bases. CDR3 DNA: TGCAGTGCATTCCGGACTAGCGGCTACGAGCAGTACTTC. Its protein product is CSAFRTSGYEQYF.

There are a few counts of this clonotype. The CDR3 DNA reads as TGCGCCAGCAGCTTCATGACAGGGGGCAACGGGGAGCTGTTTTTT. Encoded protein: CASSFMTGGNGELFF. The chain uses TRBV5-1 and TRBJ2-2; 10 bases align to TRBD1. The trim removed 2 bases at V and 7 bases at J, leaving 5 bases unmatched. This CDR3 is 15 amino acids long. CDR1 and CDR2 from the germline V gene are SGHRS and YFSETQ.

The sample holds a few counts of this clonotype. This chain uses TRBV20-1 with TRBJ1-3; D is undetermined. The CDR3 loop spans 12 amino acids. Trimming removed 6 bases from V and 0 bases from J, with 6 bases in between. Germline V lookup: CDR1 DFQATT, CDR2 SNEGSKA (reference sequence). The DNA of the CDR3 is TGCAGTGCCTTGGGCTCTGGAAACACCATATATTTT. The encoded protein is CSALGSGNTIYF.

The chain recombines TRBV5-1 with TRBJ2-3; TRBD2 agrees at 8 bases. The trim removed 6 bases at V and 2 bases at J, leaving 5 bases unmatched. CDR1 SGHRS and CDR2 YFSETQ come from the germline V gene. The CDR3 has 14 amino acids. CDR3 region: CASKPTSDTDTQYF. CDR3 in DNA: TGCGCCAGCAAGCCGACTAGCGACACAGATACGCAGTATTTT.

This clonotype came up many times. The chain carries TRBV5-1 and TRBJ2-3; 8 bases are a match to TRBD1. Germline V gene sequence: CDR1 SGHRS, CDR2 YFSETQ. The CDR3 has 15 amino acids. With V trimmed by 2 bases and J by 6 bases, 8 bases remained unmatched. The chain's CDR3 is CASSLGQGGLDTQYF. The CDR3 bases are TGCGCCAGCAGCTTAGGACAGGGAGGCTTGGATACGCAGTATTTT.

This clonotype was seen repeatedly, ten times or more. The chain combines TRBV12-3 or TRBV12-4 with TRBJ2-7, with D tentatively TRBD1 (5 bases). This CDR3 comprises 16 residues. The germline V and J ends were trimmed by 1 base and 0 bases, with 13 bases remaining between them. CDR3 DNA: TGTGCCAGCAGTTTAGGTTCGAGACAGACCTCCTACGAGCAGTACTTC. This encodes CASSLGSRQTSYEQYF.